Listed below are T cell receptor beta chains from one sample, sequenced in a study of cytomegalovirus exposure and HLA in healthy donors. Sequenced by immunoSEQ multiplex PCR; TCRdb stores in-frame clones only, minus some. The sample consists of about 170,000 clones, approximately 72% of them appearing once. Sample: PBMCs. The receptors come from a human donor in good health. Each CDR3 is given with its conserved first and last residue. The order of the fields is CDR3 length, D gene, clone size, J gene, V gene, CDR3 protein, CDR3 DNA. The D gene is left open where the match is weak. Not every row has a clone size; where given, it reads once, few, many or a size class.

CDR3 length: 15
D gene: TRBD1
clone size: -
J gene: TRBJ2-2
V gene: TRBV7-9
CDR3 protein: CASSYGQAAAGELFF
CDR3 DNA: TGTGCCAGCAGCTACGGACAGGCAGCCGCCGGGGAGCTGTTTTTT

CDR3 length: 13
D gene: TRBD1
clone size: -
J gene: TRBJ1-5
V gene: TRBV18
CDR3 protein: CASSRQGEQPQHF
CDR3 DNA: TGTGCCAGCTCAAGACAGGGGGAACAGCCCCAGCATTTT

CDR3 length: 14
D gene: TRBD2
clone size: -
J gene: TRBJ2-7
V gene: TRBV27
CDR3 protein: CASSLAGAPYEQYF
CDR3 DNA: TGTGCCAGCAGTCTAGCGGGGGCCCCCTACGAGCAGTACTTC

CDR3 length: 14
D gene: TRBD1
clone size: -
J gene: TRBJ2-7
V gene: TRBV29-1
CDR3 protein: CSALRQGISYEQYF
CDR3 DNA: TGCAGCGCCTTAAGACAGGGGATCTCCTACGAGCAGTACTTC

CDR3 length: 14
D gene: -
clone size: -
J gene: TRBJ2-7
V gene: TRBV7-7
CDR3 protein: CASSSVLGDYEQYF
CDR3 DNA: TGTGCTAGCAGCTCGGTCCTAGGGGACTACGAGCAGTACTTC

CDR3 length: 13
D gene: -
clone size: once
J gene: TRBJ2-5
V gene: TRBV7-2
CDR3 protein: CASSWAVQETQYF
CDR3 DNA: TGTGCCAGCAGCTGGGCAGTTCAAGAGACCCAGTACTTC

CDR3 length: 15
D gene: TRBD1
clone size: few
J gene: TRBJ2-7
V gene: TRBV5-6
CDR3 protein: CASSTLGTGGFEQYF
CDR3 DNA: TGTGCCAGCAGTACACTTGGGACAGGGGGCTTCGAGCAGTACTTC

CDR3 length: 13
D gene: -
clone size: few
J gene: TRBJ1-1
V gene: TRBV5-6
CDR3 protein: CASSLDQGSRAFF
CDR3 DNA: TGTGCCAGCAGCTTGGACCAGGGAAGTAGGGCTTTCTTT

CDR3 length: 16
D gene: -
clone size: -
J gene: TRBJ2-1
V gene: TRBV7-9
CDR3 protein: CASSLAPAGLNNEQFF
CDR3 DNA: TGTGCCAGCAGCTTAGCGCCGGCGGGGTTGAACAATGAGCAGTTCTTC

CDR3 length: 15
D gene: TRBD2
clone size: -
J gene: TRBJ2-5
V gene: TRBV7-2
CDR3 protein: CASSRSGGPQETQYF
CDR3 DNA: TGTGCCAGCAGCCGTTCGGGGGGGCCCCAAGAGACCCAGTACTTC

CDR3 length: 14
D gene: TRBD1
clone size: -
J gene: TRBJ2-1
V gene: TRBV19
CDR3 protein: CASSDRGRGNEQFF
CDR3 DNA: TGTGCCAGTAGTGACAGGGGGCGCGGGAATGAGCAGTTCTTC

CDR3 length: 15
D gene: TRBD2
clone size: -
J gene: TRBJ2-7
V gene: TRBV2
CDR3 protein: CASRGLAASSYEQYF
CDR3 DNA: TGTGCCAGCAGAGGACTAGCGGCCAGCTCCTACGAGCAGTACTTC

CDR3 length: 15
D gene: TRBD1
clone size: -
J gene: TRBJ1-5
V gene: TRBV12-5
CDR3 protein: CASGTGQGGVEPQHF
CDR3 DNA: TGTGCTAGTGGAACGGGACAGGGAGGAGTCGAGCCCCAGCATTTT

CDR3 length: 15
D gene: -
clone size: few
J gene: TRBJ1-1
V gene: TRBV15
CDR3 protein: CATSRDRIANTEAFF
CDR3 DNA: TGTGCCACCAGCAGAGATAGGATAGCGAACACTGAAGCTTTCTTT

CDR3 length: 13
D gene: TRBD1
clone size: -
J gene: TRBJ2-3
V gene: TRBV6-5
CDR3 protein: CASRGTGVDTQYF
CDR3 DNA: TGTGCCAGCAGAGGGACAGGGGTAGATACGCAGTATTTT

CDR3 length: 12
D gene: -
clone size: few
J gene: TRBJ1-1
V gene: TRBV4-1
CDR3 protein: CASSRETGRAFF
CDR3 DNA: TGCGCCAGCAGCCGAGAAACAGGGCGGGCTTTCTTT

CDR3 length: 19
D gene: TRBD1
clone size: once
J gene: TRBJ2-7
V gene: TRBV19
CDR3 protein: CASSPRTGQGDWSSYEQYF
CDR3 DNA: TGTGCCAGTAGTCCCCGGACAGGACAGGGGGATTGGAGCTCCTACGAGCAGTACTTC

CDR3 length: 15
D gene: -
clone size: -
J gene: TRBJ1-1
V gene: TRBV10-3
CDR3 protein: CAISESSQGGTEAFF
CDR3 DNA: TGTGCCATCAGTGAGTCGAGCCAGGGCGGCACTGAAGCTTTCTTT

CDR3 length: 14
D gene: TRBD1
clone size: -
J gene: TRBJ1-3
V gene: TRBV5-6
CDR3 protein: CASRGQGSGNTIYF
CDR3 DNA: TGTGCCAGCAGGGGACAGGGGTCTGGAAACACCATATATTTT